The rows below give T cell receptor beta chains drawn from one sample of a study of radiotherapy plus CTLA-4 blockade in lung cancer. The protocol was immunoSEQ multiplex PCR, while the TCRdb copy is restricted to in-frame clones and leaves out a portion. The table shows 34,000 or so clones, with 70% to 80% occurring only once. The starting material was peripheral blood, obtained from a patient treated with radiotherapy plus ipilimumab. The source is a human donor with non-small cell lung cancer that progressed on radiotherapy plus ipilimumab. CDR3s leave out the opening cysteine and the closing phenylalanine or tryptophan. Fields, in order: V gene, CDR3 protein.

>TRBV7-9
ASSSLPGLAGAGELF
>TRBV9
ASSVLGGRDEQY
>TRBV15
ATSRDTSGNEQF
>TRBV19
ATRGLMDQPQH
>TRBV11-2
ASSSRGRGTYNEQF
>TRBV5-1
ASSSVGQGDNEKLF
>TRBV4-1
ASSQPRANYRGYT
>TRBV27
ASGSFYEQY
>TRBV28
ASSGRQGNSGNTIY
>TRBV7-8
ASSWGSGGADTQY
>TRBV28
ASSPGKAEAF
>TRBV5-4
ASSLGGANEQF
>TRBV23-1
ASSPRGQHNEKLF
>TRBV28
ASRQIGGWSNQPQH
>TRBV29-1
SVDVGAVPNYGYT
>TRBV2
ASRELGIHTEAF
>TRBV28
ASSTATTYEQY
>TRBV7-7
ASSLVQGQETQY
>TRBV2
ASSETTYEQY
>TRBV30
AWSSRGGKLF
>TRBV27
ASSPGSGGAYGYT
>TRBV19
ASSMGRDPYYEQY
>TRBV7-3
ASSPQGANTGELF
>TRBV7-8
ASSFGTVLGGYT
>TRBV13
ASSARTTNEKLF
>TRBV10-3
AIRDSIGTDTQY
>TRBV7-3
ASSLSPASGGHTDTQY
>TRBV7-2
ASSPPAPRAGLETQY
>TRBV28
ASSVLQETQY
>TRBV5-5
ASSLAPSAYQETQY
>TRBV2
ASSEMGQGKF
>TRBV5-5
ASVGDGQETQY
>TRBV2
ASSSGLVNEQF
>TRBV4-1
ASSQGAEQY
>TRBV4-2
ASSHVRNTEAF
>TRBV15
ATSREAAHGADTQY
>TRBV5-1
ASSPESTDTQY
>TRBV6-5
ASSYSRGGGELF
>TRBV5-1
ASSPGQSYRIGELF
>TRBV15
ATSSDRGGNQPQH
>TRBV7-9
ASSLAGNYGYT
>TRBV7-6
ASSLGVTNLPKETQY
>TRBV30
AWSADMAYNEQF
>TRBV9
ASSEGGPGELF
>TRBV5-5
ASSASRTGPSSYEQY
>TRBV6-1
ASSENKAIGNTIY
>TRBV2
ASSEGDLHTDTQY
>TRBV6-5
ASSEASYNEQF
>TRBV6-6
ASSQGQGASNYGYT
>TRBV6-1
ASGREAGREQF